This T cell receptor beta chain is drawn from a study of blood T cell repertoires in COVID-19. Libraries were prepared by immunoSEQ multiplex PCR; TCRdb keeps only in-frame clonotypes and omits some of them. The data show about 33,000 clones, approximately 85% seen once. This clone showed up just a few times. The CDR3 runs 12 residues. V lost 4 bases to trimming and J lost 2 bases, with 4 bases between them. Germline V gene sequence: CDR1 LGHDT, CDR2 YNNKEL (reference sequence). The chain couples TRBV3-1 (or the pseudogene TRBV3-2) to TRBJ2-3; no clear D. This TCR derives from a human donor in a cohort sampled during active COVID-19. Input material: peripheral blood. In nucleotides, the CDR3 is TGTGCCAGCAGCCCCCACACAGATACGCAGTATTTT. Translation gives CASSPHTDTQYF.